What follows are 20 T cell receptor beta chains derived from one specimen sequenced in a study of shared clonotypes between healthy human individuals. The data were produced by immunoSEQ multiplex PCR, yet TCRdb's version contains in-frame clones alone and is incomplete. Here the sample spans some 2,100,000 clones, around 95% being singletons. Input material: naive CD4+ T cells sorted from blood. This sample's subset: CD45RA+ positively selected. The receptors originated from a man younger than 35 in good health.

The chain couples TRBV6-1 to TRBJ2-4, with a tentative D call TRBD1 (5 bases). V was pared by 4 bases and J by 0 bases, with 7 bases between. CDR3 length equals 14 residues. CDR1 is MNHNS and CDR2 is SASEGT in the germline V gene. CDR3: CASSAQGAKNIQYF. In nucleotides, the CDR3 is TGTGCCAGCAGTGCGCAGGGAGCCAAAAACATTCAGTACTTC.

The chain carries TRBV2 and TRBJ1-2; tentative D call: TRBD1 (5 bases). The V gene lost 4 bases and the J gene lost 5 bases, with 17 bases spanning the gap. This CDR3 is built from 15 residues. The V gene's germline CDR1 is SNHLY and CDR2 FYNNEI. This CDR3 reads CASSGDATIFYGYTF. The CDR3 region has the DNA TGTGCCAGCAGTGGGGACGCTACAATCTTTTATGGCTACACCTTC.

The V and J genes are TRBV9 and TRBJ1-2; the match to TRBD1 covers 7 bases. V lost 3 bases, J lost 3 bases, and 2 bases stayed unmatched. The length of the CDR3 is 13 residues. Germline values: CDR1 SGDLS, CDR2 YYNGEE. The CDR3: CASSGQGYYGYTF. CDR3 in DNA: TGTGCCAGCAGCGGACAGGGATACTATGGCTACACCTTC.

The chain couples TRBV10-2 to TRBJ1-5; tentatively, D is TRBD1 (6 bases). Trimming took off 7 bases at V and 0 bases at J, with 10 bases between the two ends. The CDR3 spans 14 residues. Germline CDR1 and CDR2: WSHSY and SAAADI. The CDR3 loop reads CASTTRGSNQPQHF. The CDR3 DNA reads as TGCGCCAGCACAACCAGGGGTAGCAATCAGCCCCAGCATTTT.

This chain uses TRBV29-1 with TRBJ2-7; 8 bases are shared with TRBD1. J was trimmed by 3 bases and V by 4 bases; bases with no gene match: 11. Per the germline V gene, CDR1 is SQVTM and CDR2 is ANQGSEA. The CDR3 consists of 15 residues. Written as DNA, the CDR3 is TGCAGCGTTGTCCCCGACAGGGGTGGCTACTACGAGCAGTACTTC. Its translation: CSVVPDRGGYYEQYF.

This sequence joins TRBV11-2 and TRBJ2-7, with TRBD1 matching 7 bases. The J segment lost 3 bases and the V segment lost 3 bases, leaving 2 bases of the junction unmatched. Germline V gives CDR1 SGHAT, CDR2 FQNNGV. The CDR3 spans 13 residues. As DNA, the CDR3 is TGTGCCAGCAGCTTGACAGGGAACTACGAGCAGTACTTC. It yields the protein CASSLTGNYEQYF.

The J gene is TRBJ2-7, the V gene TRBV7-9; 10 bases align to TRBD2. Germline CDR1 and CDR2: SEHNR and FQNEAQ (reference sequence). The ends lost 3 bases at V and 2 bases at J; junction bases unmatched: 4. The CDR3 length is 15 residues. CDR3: CASSFGLAETYEQYF. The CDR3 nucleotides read TGTGCCAGCAGCTTCGGACTAGCGGAAACCTACGAGCAGTACTTC.

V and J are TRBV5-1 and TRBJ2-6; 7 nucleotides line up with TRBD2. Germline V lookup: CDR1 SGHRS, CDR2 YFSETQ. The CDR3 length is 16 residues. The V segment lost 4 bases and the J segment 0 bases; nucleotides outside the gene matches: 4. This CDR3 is CASSEGGRSGANVLTF. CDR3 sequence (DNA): TGCGCCAGCAGCGAGGGAGGGCGCTCTGGGGCCAACGTCCTGACTTTC.

Written as DNA, the CDR3 is TGCGCCAGCAGCCCATCCCGGGACCCTTCTACAGATACGCAGTATTTT. It is translated as CASSPSRDPSTDTQYF. V is TRBV5-1 and J is TRBJ2-3; D possibly uses TRBD1 or TRBD2 (5 bases each). Germline values: CDR1 SGHRS, CDR2 YFSETQ. The CDR3 is 16 residues long. Trimming stripped 4 bases from V and 3 bases from J, with 18 bases between.

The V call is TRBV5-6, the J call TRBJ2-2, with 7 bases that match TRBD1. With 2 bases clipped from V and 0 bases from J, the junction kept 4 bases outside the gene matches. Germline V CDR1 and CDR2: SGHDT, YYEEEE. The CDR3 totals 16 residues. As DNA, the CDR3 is TGTGCCAGCAGCTTTCAGGGGGAATCGAACACCGGGGAGCTGTTTTTT. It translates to CASSFQGESNTGELFF.

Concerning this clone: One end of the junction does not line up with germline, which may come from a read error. The CDR3 DNA reads TGTGCCAGCAGCGAAGGCCCGGGTAAGGTTGGCTTCTTC. Translated, it gives CASSEGPGKVGFF. The chain joins TRBV7-2 to TRBJ2-7; D remains unclear. Per germline, CDR1 SGHTA and CDR2 FQGNSA. The CDR3 contains 13 residues.

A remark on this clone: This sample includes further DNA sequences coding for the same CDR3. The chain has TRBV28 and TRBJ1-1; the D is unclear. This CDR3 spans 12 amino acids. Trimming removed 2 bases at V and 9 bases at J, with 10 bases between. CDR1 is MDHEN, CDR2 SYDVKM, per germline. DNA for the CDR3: TGTGCCAGCAGTTTAGGAGGGCGTCAAGCTTTCTTT. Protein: CASSLGGRQAFF.

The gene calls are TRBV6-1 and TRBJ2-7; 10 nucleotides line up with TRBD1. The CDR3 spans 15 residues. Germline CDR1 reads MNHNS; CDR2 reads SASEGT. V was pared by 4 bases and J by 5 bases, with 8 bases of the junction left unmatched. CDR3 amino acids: CASSGVLTGGNEQYF. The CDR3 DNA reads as TGTGCCAGCAGTGGGGTCCTGACAGGGGGCAACGAGCAGTACTTC.

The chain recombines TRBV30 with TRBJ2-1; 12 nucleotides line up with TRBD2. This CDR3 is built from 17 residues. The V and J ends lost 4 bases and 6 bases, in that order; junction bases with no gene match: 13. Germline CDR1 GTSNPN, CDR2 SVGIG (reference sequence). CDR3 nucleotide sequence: TGTGCCTGGACCCTTGAACTAGCGGGGGGCGCATCCAATGAGCAGTTCTTC. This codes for CAWTLELAGGASNEQFF.

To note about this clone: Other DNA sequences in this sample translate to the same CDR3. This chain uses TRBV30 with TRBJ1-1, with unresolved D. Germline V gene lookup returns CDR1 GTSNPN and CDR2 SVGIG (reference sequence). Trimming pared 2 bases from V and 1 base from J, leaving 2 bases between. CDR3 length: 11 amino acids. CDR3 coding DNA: TGTGCCTGGAGTAGGAACACTGAAGCTTTCTTT. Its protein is CAWSRNTEAFF.

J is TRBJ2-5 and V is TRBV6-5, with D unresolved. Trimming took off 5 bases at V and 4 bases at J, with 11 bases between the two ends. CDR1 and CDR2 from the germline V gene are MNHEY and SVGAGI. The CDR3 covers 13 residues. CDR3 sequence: CASSIPPGETQYF. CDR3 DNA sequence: TGTGCCAGCAGTATACCTCCGGGAGAGACCCAGTACTTC.

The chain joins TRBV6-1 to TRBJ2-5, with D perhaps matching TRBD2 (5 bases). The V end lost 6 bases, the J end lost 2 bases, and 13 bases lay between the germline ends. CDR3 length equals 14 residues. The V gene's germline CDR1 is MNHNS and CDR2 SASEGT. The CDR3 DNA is TGTGCCAGCAGCGCCGACTATTTACAAGAGACCCAGTACTTC. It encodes CASSADYLQETQYF.

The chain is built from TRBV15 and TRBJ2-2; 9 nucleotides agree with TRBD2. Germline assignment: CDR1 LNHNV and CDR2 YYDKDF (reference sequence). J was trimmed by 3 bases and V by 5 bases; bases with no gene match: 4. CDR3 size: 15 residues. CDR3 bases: TGTGCCACCAGCTTCCGACTAGCGGACACCGGGGAGCTGTTTTTT. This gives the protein CATSFRLADTGELFF.

CDR3 in amino acids: CASSFLAGGNNEQFF. The CDR3 nucleotides read TGTGCCAGCAGCTTTCTAGCGGGAGGGAACAATGAGCAGTTCTTC. V is TRBV7-9 and J is TRBJ2-1, with 12 bases matching TRBD2. J gave up 5 bases and V 3 bases, and 2 bases lay outside the gene matches. The CDR3 is 15 residues long. CDR1 is SEHNR, CDR2 FQNEAQ, per germline (reference sequence).

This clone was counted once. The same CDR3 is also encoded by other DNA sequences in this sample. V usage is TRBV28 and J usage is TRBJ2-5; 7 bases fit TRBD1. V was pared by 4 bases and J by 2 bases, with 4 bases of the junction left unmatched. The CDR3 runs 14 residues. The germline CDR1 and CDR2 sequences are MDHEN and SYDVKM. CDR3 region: CASSSGTAQETQYF. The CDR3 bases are TGTGCCAGCAGTTCCGGGACAGCACAAGAGACCCAGTACTTC.